This TCR beta chain was documented in a study of blood T cell repertoires in COVID-19. Study summary: Whether acute or convalescent, the COVID-19 samples came from the United States, Italy and Spain. Nucleic acid was either cDNA or gDNA, and it came from T cells, B-cell-depleted T cells, or PBMCs.

In the original processing: The assay estimated nucleated cells by amplifying reference gene primers. The protocol was immunoSEQ multiplex PCR, while the TCRdb copy is restricted to in-frame clones and leaves out a portion. That table supplies the V and J calls and clone size; D and trimming were determined from the DNA. Among 120,000 to 150,000 clones listed, around 84% were seen once. With 4 bases removed from V and 5 bases from J, the gap between germline ends came to 14 bases. From germline, CDR1 is MNHEY and CDR2 SVGAGI. This CDR3 region has 15 residues. Material for sequencing was peripheral blood. The TCR sequence derives from a woman between 45 and 60 years old in a cohort sampled during active or convalescent COVID-19. V is TRBV6-5 and J is TRBJ1-4; D might be TRBD1 (5 bases). The CDR3 DNA is TGTGCCAGCAGTTCCACTCCGGGGGTAAATGAAAAACTGTTTTTT. Translating gives CASSSTPGVNEKLFF.